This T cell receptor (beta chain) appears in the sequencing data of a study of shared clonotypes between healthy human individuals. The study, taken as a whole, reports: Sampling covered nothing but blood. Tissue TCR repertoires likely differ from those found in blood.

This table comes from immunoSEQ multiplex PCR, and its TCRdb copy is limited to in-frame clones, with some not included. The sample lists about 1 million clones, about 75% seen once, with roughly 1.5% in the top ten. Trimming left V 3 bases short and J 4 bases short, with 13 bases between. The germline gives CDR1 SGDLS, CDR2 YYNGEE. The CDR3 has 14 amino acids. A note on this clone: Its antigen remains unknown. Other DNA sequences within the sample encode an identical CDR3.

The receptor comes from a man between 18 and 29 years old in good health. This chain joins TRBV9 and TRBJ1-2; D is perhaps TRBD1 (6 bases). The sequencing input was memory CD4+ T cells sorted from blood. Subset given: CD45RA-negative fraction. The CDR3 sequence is CASSAQGSSYGYTF. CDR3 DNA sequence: TGTGCCAGCAGCGCACAGGGATCTAGCTATGGCTACACCTTC.